These 19 T cell receptor beta chains were sequenced from one sample in a study of OX40 agonist ivuxolimab in advanced cancers. TCRdb's table, derived via immunoSEQ multiplex PCR, lists solely in-frame clones and lacks some. The sample has more than 80,000 clones; 75% to 95% are singletons. This sample comprised CD4+ or CD8+ T cells sorted from blood, obtained in a trial of the OX40 agonist ivuxolimab. These receptors came from an adult with an advanced solid tumor such as melanoma, head and neck, liver or kidney cancer.

This CDR3 is CASRSFPGSYEQYF. CDR3 in DNA: TGTGCCAGCAGATCCTTTCCAGGTTCCTACGAGCAGTACTTC. The gene calls are TRBV11-2 and TRBJ2-7; D remains unclear. The V end lost 6 bases, the J end lost 1 base, and 13 bases lay between the germline ends. This CDR3 contains 14 residues. CDR1 SGHAT and CDR2 FQNNGV come from the germline V gene.

Here the CDR3 reads CASSLVRETQYF. CDR3 coding DNA: TGTGCCAGCAGCTTAGTCCGGGAGACCCAGTACTTC. The V gene is TRBV7-9, the J gene TRBJ2-5; D gene unclear. The germline CDR1 and CDR2 sequences are SEHNR and FQNEAQ (reference sequence). With 1 base removed from V and 5 bases from J, the gap between germline ends came to 5 bases. The CDR3 has 12 residues.

This clone appeared once. V gene TRBV9 combines with J gene TRBJ2-2; TRBD2 matches at 10 bases. Germline-derived CDR1 and CDR2 are SGDLS and YYNGEE. V was pared by 0 bases and J by 4 bases, with 3 bases of the junction left unmatched. The CDR3 spans 16 residues. The CDR3 is CASSVALAGSTGELFF. CDR3 sequence (DNA): TGTGCCAGCAGCGTAGCACTAGCGGGGAGCACCGGGGAGCTGTTTTTT.

The chain uses TRBV30 and TRBJ2-7; the match to TRBD2 covers 9 bases. V gave up 2 bases and J gave up 4 bases; unmatched junction bases: 6. The germline V gene encodes CDR1 GTSNPN and CDR2 SVGIG (reference sequence). The CDR3 covers 14 residues. CDR3 in DNA: TGTGCCTGGAGTTTAGCGGGAGTCTTTTACGAGCAGTACGTC. It encodes CAWSLAGVFYEQYV.

This clone has a single count. The gene calls are TRBV28 and TRBJ2-6; D remains ambiguous. CDR3 size: 14 residues. Germline CDR1 MDHEN, CDR2 SYDVKM. Trimming took off 6 bases at V and 0 bases at J, with 6 bases between the two ends. CDR3 amino acids: CASRVFSGANVLTF. The CDR3 bases are TGTGCCAGCAGGGTCTTCTCTGGGGCCAACGTCCTGACTTTC.

This clone was counted a few times. The V call is TRBV4-1, the J call TRBJ1-4; no definite D call. CDR1 and CDR2 (germline): MGHRA, YSYEKL. Trimming took 1 base from V and 1 from J, leaving 7 bases between them. The CDR3 is 15 amino acids. CDR3 protein: CASSQAELTNEKLFF. The CDR3 DNA reads as TGCGCCAGCAGCCAAGCCGAATTAACTAATGAAAAACTGTTTTTT.

The chain recombines TRBV6-6 with TRBJ1-2; unclear D gene. V was pared by 8 bases and J by 8 bases, with 12 bases between. The germline V gene encodes CDR1 MNHNY and CDR2 SVGAGI (reference sequence). The CDR3 runs 11 residues. As DNA, the CDR3 is TGTGCCAGCTCCTTGGCAGACGGCTACACCTTC. Protein sequence: CASSLADGYTF.

V and J are TRBV30 and TRBJ2-7, with 7 bases identical to TRBD2. The V and J ends lost 6 bases and 2 bases, in that order; junction bases with no gene match: 13. Per germline, CDR1 GTSNPN and CDR2 SVGIG (reference sequence). The CDR3 covers 15 residues. CDR3 sequence reads: CACQTAGRRPYEQYV. CDR3 coding DNA: TGTGCCTGCCAAACAGCGGGGCGGCGTCCCTACGAGCAGTACGTC.

The CDR3, as DNA: TGTGCCAGCAGTACAGGAGGCGTCCTGACTTTC. Residues: CASSTGGVLTF. The J gene is TRBJ2-6, the V gene TRBV6-5, with D perhaps assigned TRBD1 or TRBD2 (5 bases each). Trimming cost V 5 bases and J 12 bases, with 8 bases left between them. Germline CDR1 MNHEY, CDR2 SVGAGI. The CDR3 is 11 residues long.

The CDR3 loop is CASRRTSLSTDTQYF. For the CDR3, the DNA is TGTGCCAGCAGACGCACGAGTCTAAGCACAGATACGCAGTATTTT. The chain uses TRBV14 and TRBJ2-3; D unclear. V lost 6 bases, J lost 0 bases, and 13 bases lay in between. CDR1 is SGHDN and CDR2 is FVKESK in the germline V gene. The CDR3 runs 15 residues. The full variable domain, its missing parts supplied by reference TRBV14 and TRBJ2-3, is EAGVTQFPSHSVIEKGQTVTLRCDPISGHDNLYWYRRVMGKEIKFLLHFVKESKQDESGMPNNRFLAERTGGTYSTLKVQPAELEDSGVYFCASRRTSLSTDTQYFGPGTRLTVL.

The gene calls are TRBV11-3 and TRBJ2-1; D gene ambiguous. The CDR3 is 14 amino acids. V was pared by 3 bases and J by 6 bases, with 12 bases between. The germline CDR1 and CDR2 sequences are SGHNT and YENEEA. CDR3 in amino acids: CASSFRTAANEQFF. CDR3 DNA sequence: TGTGCCAGCAGCTTTAGGACGGCGGCCAATGAGCAGTTCTTC.

The table lists this clone with a few counts. V is TRBV28 and J is TRBJ1-5, with TRBD1 identical over 9 bases. V dropped 0 bases and J dropped 4; count of bases not matched to a gene: 1. Germline V CDR1 and CDR2: MDHEN, SYDVKM. This CDR3 has 15 residues. The CDR3 loop is CASSLWTGGNQPQHF. The CDR3 bases are TGTGCCAGCAGTTTATGGACAGGGGGGAATCAGCCCCAGCATTTT.

V is TRBV5-4 and J is TRBJ2-1; D is unresolved. The germline V gene has CDR1 SGHNT and CDR2 YYREEE (reference sequence). This CDR3 has 12 residues. V lost 4 bases to trimming and J lost 8 bases, with 10 bases between them. Here the CDR3 DNA reads TGTGCCAGCAGCCACCGTTCGGATGAGCAGTTCTTC. Protein: CASSHRSDEQFF.

The rearrangement links TRBV9 to TRBJ1-1, with unresolved D. Trimming pared 4 bases from V and 8 bases from J, leaving 15 bases between. Germline V gives CDR1 SGDLS, CDR2 YYNGEE. The CDR3 runs to 13 residues. The CDR3 nucleotides are TGTGCCAGCAGCTCTCCCCCGGACCTAGAAGCTTTCTTT. Protein: CASSSPPDLEAFF. Together with reference TRBV9 and TRBJ1-1, the CDR3 gives the full variable domain: DSGVTQTPKHLITATGQRVTLRCSPRSGDLSVYWYQQSLDQGLQFLIQYYNGEERAKGNILERFSAQQFPDLHSELNLSSLELGDSALYFCASSSPPDLEAFFGQGTRLTVV.

V usage is TRBV7-9 and J usage is TRBJ2-5; no clear D. Trimming took 4 bases from V and 2 from J, leaving 14 bases between them. The germline V gene encodes CDR1 SEHNR and CDR2 FQNEAQ (reference sequence). CDR3 length: 15 residues. The CDR3 region is CASSSYPELQETQYF. The CDR3 DNA reads as TGTGCCAGCAGCTCCTATCCGGAACTTCAAGAGACCCAGTACTTC.

The J gene is TRBJ2-7, the V gene TRBV10-3; D gene uncertain. CDR3 size: 16 residues. In germline, CDR1 is ENHRY, CDR2 SYGVKD. V lost 2 bases to trimming and J lost 2 bases, with 16 bases between them. The CDR3 DNA reads TGTGCCATCAGTGAGGGCCCCGCTGGATCGGCCTACGAGCAGTACGTC. This sequence encodes CAISEGPAGSAYEQYV.

This chain connects TRBV5-8 to TRBJ1-2; D remains unclear. V lost 0 bases to trimming and J lost 6 bases, with 12 bases between them. The germline gives CDR1 SGHTS, CDR2 YDEGEE. This CDR3 comprises 14 residues. CDR3 region: CASSLVSGDDGYTF. The CDR3 DNA sequence: TGTGCCAGCAGCTTGGTTAGCGGGGATGATGGCTACACCTTC.

The rearrangement links TRBV7-8 to TRBJ2-1; 12 nucleotides match TRBD2. CDR3 length equals 15 residues. Germline lookup yields CDR1 SGHVS and CDR2 FQNEAQ. Germline trimming cut 5 bases from V and 8 bases from J; bases unmatched to any gene: 7. The CDR3 here is CASSPLAGGWDEQFF. The DNA for the CDR3 is TGTGCCAGCAGCCCACTAGCGGGAGGTTGGGATGAGCAGTTCTTC. Looking up the rest from reference TRBV7-8 and TRBJ2-1 gives the full variable domain: GAGVSQSPRYKVAKRGQDVALRCDPISGHVSLFWYQQALGQGPEFLTYFQNEAQLDKSGLPSDRFFAERPEGSVSTLKIQRTQQEDSAVYLCASSPLAGGWDEQFFGPGTRLTVL.

This chain links TRBV9 with TRBJ2-3, with D unresolved. CDR1 is SGDLS and CDR2 is YYNGEE in the germline V gene. V lost 3 bases and J lost 3, with 2 bases in between. CDR3 size: 11 residues. The CDR3: CASSETDTQYF. The CDR3, as DNA: TGTGCCAGCAGCGAAACAGATACGCAGTATTTT.